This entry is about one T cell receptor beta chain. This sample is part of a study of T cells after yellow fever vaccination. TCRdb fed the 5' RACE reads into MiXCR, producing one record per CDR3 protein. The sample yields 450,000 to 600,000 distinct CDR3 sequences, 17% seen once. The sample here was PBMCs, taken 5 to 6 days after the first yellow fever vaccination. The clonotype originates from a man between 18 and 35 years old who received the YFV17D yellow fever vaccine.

CDR3 bases: TGTGCCAGCAGCTTACAGCCGGGACAGCATAATTCACCCCTCCACTTT. Translation gives CASSLQPGQHNSPLHF. The chain combines TRBV7-3 with TRBJ1-6, with 7 bases lining up with TRBD1. Trimming removed 2 bases from V and 5 bases from J; junction bases left unmatched: 6. Germline V gene lookup returns CDR1 SGHTA and CDR2 FQGTGA. The CDR3 consists of 16 residues.